This TCR beta chain was retrieved from a study of shared T cell receptors in the human thymus. Repertoires were generated with immunoSEQ multiplex PCR, while TCRdb's copy carries only in-frame clones and drops some. The sample shows some 760,000 clones, 70% to 90% of them seen only once. The trim removed 6 bases at V and 7 bases at J, leaving 9 bases unmatched. CDR1 and CDR2 from the germline V gene are MNHNY and SVGAGI (reference sequence). The CDR3 sequence is 14 residues long. These records were also assigned to another study, of human thymus T cells. That work states: Thymic resections from corrective heart surgery supplied the tissue. Thymic TCR repertoires of unrelated people reportedly overlapped highly.

The J gene is TRBJ1-5, the V gene TRBV6-6; TRBD1 aligns across 7 bases. Sample: thymocytes. The receptor's source is a girl under three years old with a congenital heart defect. CDR3 protein: CASSRQGRGQPQHF. CDR3 in DNA: TGTGCCAGCAGCCGACAGGGTCGGGGGCAGCCCCAGCATTTT.